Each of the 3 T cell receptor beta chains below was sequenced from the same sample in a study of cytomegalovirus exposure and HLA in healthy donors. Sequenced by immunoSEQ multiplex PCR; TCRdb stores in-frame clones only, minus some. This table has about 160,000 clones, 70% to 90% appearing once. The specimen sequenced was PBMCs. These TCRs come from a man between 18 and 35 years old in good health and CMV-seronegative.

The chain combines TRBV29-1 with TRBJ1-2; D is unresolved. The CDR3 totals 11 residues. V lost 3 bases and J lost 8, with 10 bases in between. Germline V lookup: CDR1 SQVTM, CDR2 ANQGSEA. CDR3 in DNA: TGCAGCGTTGACCGGGGAGGGGGCTACACCTTC. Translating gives CSVDRGGGYTF.

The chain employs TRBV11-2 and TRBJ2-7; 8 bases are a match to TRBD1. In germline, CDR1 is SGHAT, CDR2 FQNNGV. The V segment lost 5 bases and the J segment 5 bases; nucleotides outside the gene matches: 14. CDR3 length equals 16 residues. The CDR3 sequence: CASSATPRGRMDEQYV. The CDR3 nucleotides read TGTGCCAGCAGCGCAACCCCCAGGGGGCGAATGGACGAGCAGTACGTC.

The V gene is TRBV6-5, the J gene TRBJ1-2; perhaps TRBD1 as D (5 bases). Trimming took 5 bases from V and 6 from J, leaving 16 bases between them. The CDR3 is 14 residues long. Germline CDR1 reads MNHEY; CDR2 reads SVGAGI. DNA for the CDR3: TGTGCCAGCAGTCCCCCAGGATCGGGGGATGGCTACACCTTC. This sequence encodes CASSPPGSGDGYTF.